Below, 13 T cell receptor beta chains from the same sample are listed, as sequenced in a study of blood T cell repertoires in COVID-19. The protocol was immunoSEQ multiplex PCR, while the TCRdb copy is restricted to in-frame clones and leaves out a portion. The data show 200,000 or so clones, 90% seen once. Sequencing was performed on peripheral blood. The receptors shown here come from a man younger than 45 with COVID-19, enrolled during active disease.

On this clone itself: The junction departs from the called germline gene at one end, perhaps through a read error. The rearrangement joins TRBV7-2 to TRBJ2-7, with D hard to call. CDR1 is SGHTA and CDR2 is FQGNSA in the germline V gene. The CDR3 totals 14 residues. CDR3 sequence (DNA): TGTGCCAGCAGCTCCGACACCGGTTCCTCCGAGCAGTACTTC. It translates to CASSSDTGSSEQYF.

The V and J genes are TRBV4-3 and TRBJ1-1; tentatively, D is TRBD1 (6 bases). V was pared by 2 bases and J by 3 bases, with 10 bases between. The germline V gene encodes CDR1 LGHNA and CDR2 YSLEER. CDR3 length: 14 amino acids. The CDR3 DNA is TGCGCCAGCAGCCAAAACTCAGGGGACACTGAAGCTTTCTTT. This codes for CASSQNSGDTEAFF.

The chain couples TRBV30 to TRBJ2-6; tentative D call: TRBD1 (5 bases). CDR3 length: 15 amino acids. The germline V gene has CDR1 GTSNPN and CDR2 SVGIG (reference sequence). Trimming removed 3 bases at V and 0 bases at J, with 9 bases between. This CDR3 is CAWRATASGANVLTF. The CDR3, as DNA: TGTGCCTGGAGGGCGACAGCCTCTGGGGCCAACGTCCTGACTTTC. Using reference TRBV30 and TRBJ2-6 for the parts outside the CDR3, the full variable domain is SQTIHQWPATLVQPVGSPLSLECTVEGTSNPNLYWYRQAAGRGLQLLFYSVGIGQISSEVPQNLSASRPQDRQFILSSKKLLLSDSGFYLCAWRATASGANVLTFGAGSRLTVL.

The genes are TRBV4-3 and TRBJ2-3; tentatively, D is TRBD2 (7 bases). Trimming pared 1 base from V and 4 bases from J, leaving 15 bases between. This CDR3 spans 16 amino acids. Germline V lookup: CDR1 LGHNA, CDR2 YSLEER. The CDR3 DNA reads as TGCGCCAGCAGCCAAGGGGGGGGCTTATTAGCAGATACGCAGTATTTT. This sequence encodes CASSQGGGLLADTQYF.

This chain uses TRBV2 with TRBJ1-5; no clear D. In germline, CDR1 is SNHLY, CDR2 FYNNEI. The V gene lost 4 bases and the J gene lost 0 bases, with 13 bases spanning the gap. The CDR3 length is 16 residues. The CDR3 sequence: CASSVRRSYSNQPQHF. DNA of the CDR3: TGTGCCAGCAGTGTACGGAGGAGCTATAGCAATCAGCCCCAGCATTTT.

V gene TRBV19 combines with J gene TRBJ2-2; D perhaps matches TRBD1 (6 bases). CDR1 and CDR2 (germline): LNHDA, SQIVND (reference sequence). This CDR3 is built from 15 residues. Trimming left V 5 bases short and J 1 base short, with 11 bases between. CDR3 nucleotides: TGTGCCAGTAGTCCGTTGGACAGGAACACCGGGGAGCTGTTTTTT. Translated, it gives CASSPLDRNTGELFF.

The chain couples TRBV19 to TRBJ1-1, with TRBD1 matching over 10 bases. This CDR3 spans 14 amino acids. The germline V gene has CDR1 LNHDA and CDR2 SQIVND (reference sequence). V lost 5 bases and J lost 6; bases outside the gene matches: 6. The CDR3 coding sequence is TGTGCCAGTAGTTATGGACAGGGGGTCGCTGAAGCTTTCTTT. Protein product: CASSYGQGVAEAFF.

This sequence joins TRBV25-1 and TRBJ2-1, with TRBD2 identical over 7 bases. The CDR3 is made up of 14 amino acids. Trimming cost V 1 base and J 3 bases; bases outside gene matches: 0. CDR1 is MGHDK and CDR2 is SYGVNS in the germline V gene. The CDR3 loop reads CASSESGGYNEQFF. DNA of the CDR3: TGTGCCAGCAGTGAATCGGGAGGCTACAATGAGCAGTTCTTC. Supplemented by reference TRBV25-1 and TRBJ2-1, the full variable domain reads EADIYQTPRYLVIGTGKKITLECSQTMGHDKMYWYQQDPGMELHLIHYSYGVNSTEKGDLSSESTVSRIRTEHFPLTLESARPSHTSQYLCASSESGGYNEQFFGPGTRLTVL.

The V and J genes are TRBV4-3 and TRBJ1-2; TRBD1 agrees at 7 bases. Germline assignment: CDR1 LGHNA and CDR2 YSLEER. The CDR3 runs 14 residues. Trimming at V came to 0 bases and at J to 4 bases, leaving 2 bases not matched to a gene. In nucleotides, the CDR3 is TGCGCCAGCAGCCAAGAACAGGGGAGCTATGGCTACACCTTC. This gives the protein CASSQEQGSYGYTF.

The chain couples TRBV19 to TRBJ1-5; 8 bases fit TRBD1. V dropped 3 bases and J dropped 7; count of bases not matched to a gene: 14. CDR3 size: 17 residues. The germline V gene encodes CDR1 LNHDA and CDR2 SQIVND (reference sequence). In nucleotides, the CDR3 is TGTGCCAGTAGTATTAGGCTCCGGGACAGGTTTAGGCAGCCCCAGCATTTT. This sequence encodes CASSIRLRDRFRQPQHF.

The CDR3 region is CASSRQGGTYNEQFF. CDR3 nucleotide sequence: TGTGCCAGCAGTAGACAGGGAGGAACCTACAATGAGCAGTTCTTC. This chain links TRBV2 with TRBJ2-1; D may be TRBD1 (7 bases). Germline V gene lookup returns CDR1 SNHLY and CDR2 FYNNEI. This CDR3 comprises 15 residues. Trimming shortened V by 5 bases and J by 2 bases, and 13 bases separated the two germline ends.

This clone was counted once. The J gene is TRBJ1-6, the V gene TRBV4-2, with 8 bases lining up with TRBD1. The junction had 11 bases not matched to a gene; V was cut back by 0 bases and J by 7 bases. Germline-derived CDR1 and CDR2 are LGHNA and YNFKEQ. The CDR3 extends over 18 amino acids. The DNA for the CDR3 is TGTGCCAGCAGCCAAGATACGCAGGGGGCGCCCAAAAATTCACCCCTCCACTTT. This encodes CASSQDTQGAPKNSPLHF.

This clone was seen only once. This sequence joins TRBV27 and TRBJ2-7; TRBD2 aligns across 7 bases. Germline trimming cut 7 bases from V and 0 bases from J; bases unmatched to any gene: 6. From germline, CDR1 is MNHEY and CDR2 SMNVEV (reference sequence). The CDR3 is 14 residues long. CDR3 bases: TGTGCCAGCAAATTAGCGGGTAACTCCTACGAGCAGTACTTC. Amino acids: CASKLAGNSYEQYF.